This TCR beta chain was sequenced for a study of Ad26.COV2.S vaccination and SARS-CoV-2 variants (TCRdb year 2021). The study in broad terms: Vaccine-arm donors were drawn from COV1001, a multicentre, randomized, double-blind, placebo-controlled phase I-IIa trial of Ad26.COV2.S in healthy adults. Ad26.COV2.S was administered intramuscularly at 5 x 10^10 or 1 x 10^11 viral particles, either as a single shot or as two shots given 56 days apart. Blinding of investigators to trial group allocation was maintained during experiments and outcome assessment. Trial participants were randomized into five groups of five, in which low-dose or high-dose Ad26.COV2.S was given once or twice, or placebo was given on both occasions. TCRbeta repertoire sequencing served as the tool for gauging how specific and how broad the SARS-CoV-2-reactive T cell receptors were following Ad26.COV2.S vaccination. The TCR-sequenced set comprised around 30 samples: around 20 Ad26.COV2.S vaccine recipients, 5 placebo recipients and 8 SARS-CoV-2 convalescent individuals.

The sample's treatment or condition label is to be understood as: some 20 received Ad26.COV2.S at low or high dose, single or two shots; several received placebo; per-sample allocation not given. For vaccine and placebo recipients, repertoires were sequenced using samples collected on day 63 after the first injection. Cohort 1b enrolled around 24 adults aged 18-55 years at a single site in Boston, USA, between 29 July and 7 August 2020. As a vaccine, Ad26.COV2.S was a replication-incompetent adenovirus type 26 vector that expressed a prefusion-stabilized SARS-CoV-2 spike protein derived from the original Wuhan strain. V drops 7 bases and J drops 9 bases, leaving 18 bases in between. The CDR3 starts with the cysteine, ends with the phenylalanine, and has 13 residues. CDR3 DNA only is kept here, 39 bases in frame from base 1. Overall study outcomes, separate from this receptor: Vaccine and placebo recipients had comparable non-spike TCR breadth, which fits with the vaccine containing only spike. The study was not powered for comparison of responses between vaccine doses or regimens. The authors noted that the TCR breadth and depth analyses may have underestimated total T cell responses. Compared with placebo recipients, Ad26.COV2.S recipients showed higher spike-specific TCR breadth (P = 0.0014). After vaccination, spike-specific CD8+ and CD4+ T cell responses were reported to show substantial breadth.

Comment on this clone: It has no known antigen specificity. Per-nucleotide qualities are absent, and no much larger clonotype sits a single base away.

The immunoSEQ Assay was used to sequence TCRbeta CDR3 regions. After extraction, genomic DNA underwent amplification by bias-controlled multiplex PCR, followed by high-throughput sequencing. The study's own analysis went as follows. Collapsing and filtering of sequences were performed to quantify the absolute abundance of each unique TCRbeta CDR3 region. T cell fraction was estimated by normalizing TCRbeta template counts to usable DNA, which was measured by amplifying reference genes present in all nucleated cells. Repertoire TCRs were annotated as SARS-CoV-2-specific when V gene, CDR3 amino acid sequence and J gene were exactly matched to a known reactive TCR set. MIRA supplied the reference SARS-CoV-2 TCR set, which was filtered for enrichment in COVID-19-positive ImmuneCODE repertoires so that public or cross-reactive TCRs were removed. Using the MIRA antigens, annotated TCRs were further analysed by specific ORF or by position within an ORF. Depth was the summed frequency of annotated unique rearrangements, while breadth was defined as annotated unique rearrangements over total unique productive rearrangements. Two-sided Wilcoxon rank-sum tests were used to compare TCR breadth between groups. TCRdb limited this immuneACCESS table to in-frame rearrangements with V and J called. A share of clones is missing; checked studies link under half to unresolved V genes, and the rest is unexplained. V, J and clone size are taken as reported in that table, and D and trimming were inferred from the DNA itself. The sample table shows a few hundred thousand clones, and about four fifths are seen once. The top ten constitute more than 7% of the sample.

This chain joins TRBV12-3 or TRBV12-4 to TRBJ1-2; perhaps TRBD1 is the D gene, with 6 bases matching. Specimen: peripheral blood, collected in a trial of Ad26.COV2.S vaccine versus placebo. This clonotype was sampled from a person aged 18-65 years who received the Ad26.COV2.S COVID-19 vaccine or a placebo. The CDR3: CASTTLGGNRYTF. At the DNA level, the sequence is TGTGCCAGCACCACGTTGGGGGGCAATCGCTACACCTTC.